The rows below give T cell receptor beta chains drawn from one sample of a study of shared clonotypes between healthy human individuals. Sequencing used immunoSEQ multiplex PCR; TCRdb keeps in-frame clones, though not all of them. The sample shows over 2,000,000 clones, approximately 92% of them seen only once. The source material was naive CD8+ T cells from PBMCs. Source of these receptors: a man aged 18 to 29 in good health. Some clones in this sample may be carry-over from other donors' samples. Each CDR3 is given with its conserved first and last residue. The D gene is left open where the match is weak. Expanded clones get a size class; other rows say once, few or many, or leave the size out.

d_gene: NA; abundance: once; v_gene: TRBV7-9; j_gene: TRBJ2-7; CDR3aa: CASSPHRDKDSYEQYF; CDR3nt: TGTGCCAGCAGCCCCCACCGGGACAAAGACTCCTACGAGCAGTACTTC
d_gene: TRBD2; abundance: NA; v_gene: TRBV7-2; j_gene: TRBJ2-7; CDR3aa: CASSNLEPGLAGYEQYF; CDR3nt: TGTGCCAGCAGCAATCTTGAGCCGGGACTAGCGGGATACGAGCAGTACTTC
d_gene: NA; abundance: once; v_gene: TRBV11-2; j_gene: TRBJ2-1; CDR3aa: CASSLATSWGNEQFF; CDR3nt: TGTGCCAGCAGCTTAGCGACTAGTTGGGGGAATGAGCAGTTCTTC
d_gene: TRBD2; abundance: NA; v_gene: TRBV7-9; j_gene: TRBJ2-2; CDR3aa: CASFFGPVPGGFTGELFF; CDR3nt: TGTGCCAGCTTCTTTGGCCCCGTTCCGGGGGGTTTCACCGGGGAGCTGTTTTTT
d_gene: NA; abundance: NA; v_gene: TRBV19; j_gene: TRBJ2-1; CDR3aa: CASSSMSSYNEQFF; CDR3nt: TGTGCCAGCTCCTCGATGAGCTCCTACAATGAGCAGTTCTTC
d_gene: TRBD1; abundance: NA; v_gene: TRBV28; j_gene: TRBJ1-4; CDR3aa: CASSPWTGRNEKLFF; CDR3nt: TGTGCCAGCAGCCCTTGGACAGGGCGAAATGAAAAACTGTTTTTT
d_gene: NA; abundance: NA; v_gene: TRBV5-1; j_gene: TRBJ2-7; CDR3aa: CASSLVQVGYEQYF; CDR3nt: TGCGCCAGCAGCTTGGTACAGGTCGGCTACGAGCAGTACTTC
d_gene: TRBD1; abundance: NA; v_gene: TRBV9; j_gene: TRBJ2-3; CDR3aa: CASSDTGGTSADTQYF; CDR3nt: TGTGCCAGCAGCGACACAGGGGGCACCAGTGCAGATACGCAGTATTTT
d_gene: NA; abundance: once; v_gene: TRBV10-3; j_gene: TRBJ2-7; CDR3aa: CAISGSEGLISYEQYF; CDR3nt: TGTGCCATCAGTGGAAGTGAAGGTTTAATCTCCTACGAGCAGTACTTC
d_gene: TRBD2; abundance: NA; v_gene: TRBV28; j_gene: TRBJ2-7; CDR3aa: CASSLMRGTFYEQYF; CDR3nt: TGTGCCAGCAGTCTAATGCGGGGGACTTTCTACGAGCAGTACTTC
d_gene: NA; abundance: NA; v_gene: TRBV2; j_gene: TRBJ1-1; CDR3aa: CASSEIMGVMNTEAFF; CDR3nt: TGTGCCAGCAGTGAAATCATGGGAGTGATGAACACTGAAGCTTTCTTT
d_gene: NA; abundance: NA; v_gene: TRBV6-5; j_gene: TRBJ1-1; CDR3aa: CASRSSGEAFF; CDR3nt: TGTGCCAGCAGGTCCTCAGGGGAAGCTTTCTTT
d_gene: TRBD2; abundance: NA; v_gene: TRBV7-9; j_gene: TRBJ2-7; CDR3aa: CASSGTIYEQYF; CDR3nt: TGTGCCAGCAGTGGGACTATCTACGAGCAGTACTTC
d_gene: NA; abundance: NA; v_gene: TRBV19; j_gene: TRBJ1-2; CDR3aa: CASSIADGYGYTF; CDR3nt: TGTGCCAGTAGTATAGCGGACGGCTATGGCTACACCTTC
d_gene: TRBD2; abundance: NA; v_gene: TRBV27; j_gene: TRBJ2-1; CDR3aa: CATSGSAYNEQFF; CDR3nt: TGTGCCACAAGCGGGAGTGCCTACAATGAGCAGTTCTTC
d_gene: TRBD2; abundance: NA; v_gene: TRBV7-6; j_gene: TRBJ2-7; CDR3aa: CASSLGSGGRTYEQYF; CDR3nt: TGTGCCAGCAGCTTAGGGTCGGGAGGACGAACCTACGAGCAGTACTTC
d_gene: TRBD1; abundance: NA; v_gene: TRBV7-2; j_gene: TRBJ2-5; CDR3aa: CASSGTGVAETQYF; CDR3nt: TGTGCCAGCAGCGGGACAGGGGTTGCGGAGACCCAGTACTTC
d_gene: NA; abundance: NA; v_gene: TRBV4-3; j_gene: TRBJ2-7; CDR3aa: CASSQDMGPYYEQYF; CDR3nt: TGCGCCAGCAGCCAAGATATGGGACCCTACTACGAGCAGTACTTC
d_gene: NA; abundance: once; v_gene: TRBV4-3; j_gene: TRBJ2-7; CDR3aa: CASSVGVGSYEQYF; CDR3nt: TGCGCCAGCAGCGTGGGGGTGGGATCCTACGAGCAGTACTTC
d_gene: NA; abundance: NA; v_gene: TRBV2; j_gene: TRBJ1-5; CDR3aa: CASSGAYNNQPQHF; CDR3nt: TGTGCCAGCAGTGGGGCTTACAATAATCAGCCCCAGCATTTT
d_gene: TRBD2; abundance: NA; v_gene: TRBV27; j_gene: TRBJ2-3; CDR3aa: CASSPLAGVRDTQYF; CDR3nt: TGTGCCAGCAGTCCACTAGCGGGAGTGAGAGATACGCAGTATTTT
d_gene: TRBD1; abundance: NA; v_gene: TRBV4-1; j_gene: TRBJ2-3; CDR3aa: CASSQRDRGLSTDTQYF; CDR3nt: TGCGCCAGCAGCCAACGGGACAGGGGGTTGAGCACAGATACGCAGTATTTT
d_gene: NA; abundance: NA; v_gene: TRBV9; j_gene: TRBJ2-2; CDR3aa: CASSPTGTKNTGELFF; CDR3nt: TGTGCCAGCAGCCCTACCGGGACAAAGAACACCGGGGAGCTGTTTTTT
d_gene: NA; abundance: NA; v_gene: TRBV6-5; j_gene: TRBJ2-7; CDR3aa: CASSWVGGDEQYF; CDR3nt: TGTGCCAGCAGTTGGGTGGGCGGTGACGAGCAGTACTTC
d_gene: NA; abundance: NA; v_gene: TRBV5-6; j_gene: TRBJ2-7; CDR3aa: CASSQSALTYEQYF; CDR3nt: TGTGCCAGCAGCCAATCAGCCTTAACCTACGAGCAGTACTTC
d_gene: NA; abundance: NA; v_gene: TRBV10-2; j_gene: TRBJ2-7; CDR3aa: CASREPRYSYEQYF; CDR3nt: TGCGCCAGCAGAGAGCCCCGATACTCCTACGAGCAGTACTTC
d_gene: NA; abundance: NA; v_gene: TRBV28; j_gene: TRBJ1-5; CDR3aa: CASSLLPNQPQHF; CDR3nt: TGTGCCAGCAGCCTTCTTCCCAATCAGCCCCAGCATTTT
d_gene: NA; abundance: NA; v_gene: TRBV19; j_gene: TRBJ1-1; CDR3aa: CASSIWRGEGTEAFF; CDR3nt: TGTGCCAGTAGTATTTGGAGGGGCGAGGGCACTGAAGCTTTCTTT
d_gene: NA; abundance: few; v_gene: TRBV6-6; j_gene: TRBJ1-1; CDR3aa: CASSGWRAEAFF; CDR3nt: TGTGCCAGCAGCGGGTGGCGAGCTGAAGCTTTCTTT
d_gene: TRBD2; abundance: NA; v_gene: TRBV11-2; j_gene: TRBJ2-1; CDR3aa: CASSLDLGLAGYNEQFF; CDR3nt: TGTGCCAGCAGCTTAGATCTAGGGCTAGCGGGATACAATGAGCAGTTCTTC
d_gene: NA; abundance: NA; v_gene: TRBV6-1; j_gene: TRBJ1-2; CDR3aa: CATIRDFYGYTF; CDR3nt: TGTGCCACCATCAGGGACTTCTATGGCTACACCTTC
d_gene: TRBD2; abundance: NA; v_gene: TRBV4-1; j_gene: TRBJ2-1; CDR3aa: CASSLRAPGGQFF; CDR3nt: TGCGCCAGCAGCCTGAGGGCCCCGGGAGGGCAGTTCTTC
d_gene: NA; abundance: NA; v_gene: TRBV29-1; j_gene: TRBJ2-1; CDR3aa: CSSSIGQLGNEQFF; CDR3nt: TGCAGCTCCTCCATCGGCCAATTGGGGAATGAGCAGTTCTTC
d_gene: NA; abundance: NA; v_gene: TRBV15; j_gene: TRBJ2-7; CDR3aa: CATSTLLTSYEQYF; CDR3nt: TGTGCCACCAGCACACTCCTCACCAGCTACGAGCAGTACTTC
d_gene: NA; abundance: once; v_gene: TRBV7-9; j_gene: TRBJ2-3; CDR3aa: CASSGPGAVNLDTQYF; CDR3nt: TGTGCCAGCAGCGGACCTGGGGCAGTAAACCTAGATACGCAGTATTTT
d_gene: NA; abundance: NA; v_gene: TRBV15; j_gene: TRBJ2-7; CDR3aa: CATSTVAGASYEQYF; CDR3nt: TGTGCCACCAGCACCGTGGCGGGGGCCTCCTACGAGCAGTACTTC
d_gene: TRBD1; abundance: NA; v_gene: TRBV2; j_gene: TRBJ2-5; CDR3aa: CATLLIGPGQGGETQYF; CDR3nt: TGTGCCACCTTGTTAATAGGACCGGGACAGGGTGGGGAGACCCAGTACTTC
d_gene: TRBD1; abundance: NA; v_gene: TRBV4-1; j_gene: TRBJ2-7; CDR3aa: CASSQDRGGQGGREQYF; CDR3nt: TGCGCCAGCAGCCAAGATAGGGGAGGACAGGGAGGTAGGGAGCAGTACTTC
d_gene: NA; abundance: NA; v_gene: TRBV14; j_gene: TRBJ2-7; CDR3aa: CASSPGFNYEQYF; CDR3nt: TGTGCCAGCAGCCCGGGGTTCAACTACGAGCAGTACTTC
d_gene: NA; abundance: NA; v_gene: TRBV9; j_gene: TRBJ2-4; CDR3aa: CASSPGGAPNIQYF; CDR3nt: TGTGCCAGCAGCCCCGGGGGAGCGCCTAACATTCAGTACTTC
d_gene: NA; abundance: NA; v_gene: TRBV27; j_gene: TRBJ2-1; CDR3aa: CASSLRDGSNEQFF; CDR3nt: TGTGCCAGCAGTCTTCGGGACGGCTCCAATGAGCAGTTCTTC
d_gene: NA; abundance: NA; v_gene: TRBV30; j_gene: TRBJ2-7; CDR3aa: CAWRRSGPSGEQYF; CDR3nt: TGTGCCTGGAGACGATCCGGGCCCAGCGGCGAGCAGTACTTC
d_gene: NA; abundance: few; v_gene: TRBV7-9; j_gene: TRBJ1-1; CDR3aa: CASSLATEEAFF; CDR3nt: TGTGCCAGCAGCTTGGCGACAGAAGAAGCTTTCTTT
d_gene: TRBD1; abundance: NA; v_gene: TRBV5-1; j_gene: TRBJ2-7; CDR3aa: CASSAGQGGHEQYF; CDR3nt: TGCGCCAGCAGCGCCGGACAGGGCGGCCACGAGCAGTACTTC
d_gene: NA; abundance: NA; v_gene: TRBV5-5; j_gene: TRBJ2-7; CDR3aa: CASSLPAKSAPYEQYF; CDR3nt: TGTGCCAGCAGCTTGCCCGCGAAGTCAGCTCCCTACGAGCAGTACTTC
d_gene: NA; abundance: once; v_gene: TRBV6-6; j_gene: TRBJ1-1; CDR3aa: CASSYSSPVAEAFF; CDR3nt: TGTGCCAGCAGTTACTCCTCGCCGGTTGCGGAAGCTTTCTTT
d_gene: NA; abundance: once; v_gene: TRBV30; j_gene: TRBJ2-5; CDR3aa: CAWTRPGGETQYF; CDR3nt: TGTGCCTGGACCAGGCCCGGCGGGGAGACCCAGTACTTC
d_gene: NA; abundance: NA; v_gene: TRBV5-6; j_gene: TRBJ2-1; CDR3aa: CASSLAGRDSYNEQFF; CDR3nt: TGTGCCAGCAGCTTGGCGGGGCGGGACTCCTACAATGAGCAGTTCTTC
d_gene: TRBD2; abundance: NA; v_gene: TRBV7-6; j_gene: TRBJ2-1; CDR3aa: CASSPRLAGMQREQFF; CDR3nt: TGTGCCAGCAGCCCCAGACTAGCGGGAATGCAGCGTGAGCAGTTCTTC
d_gene: TRBD2; abundance: NA; v_gene: TRBV27; j_gene: TRBJ2-1; CDR3aa: CASSLQMGLAGEQFF; CDR3nt: TGTGCCAGCAGTTTACAAATGGGACTAGCGGGTGAGCAGTTCTTC
d_gene: NA; abundance: NA; v_gene: TRBV14; j_gene: TRBJ2-7; CDR3aa: CASSQVEAGAFPPYEQYF; CDR3nt: TGTGCCAGCAGCCAAGTTGAGGCAGGGGCCTTCCCCCCCTACGAGCAGTACTTC
d_gene: NA; abundance: NA; v_gene: TRBV4-1; j_gene: TRBJ2-1; CDR3aa: CASSQTRMSSYNEQFF; CDR3nt: TGCGCCAGCAGCCAGACCCGCATGAGCTCCTACAATGAGCAGTTCTTC
d_gene: NA; abundance: NA; v_gene: TRBV7-8; j_gene: TRBJ2-7; CDR3aa: CASSLFRGEQYF; CDR3nt: TGTGCCAGCAGCTTATTTCGGGGCGAGCAGTACTTC
d_gene: TRBD2; abundance: NA; v_gene: TRBV7-6; j_gene: TRBJ2-5; CDR3aa: CASSLGVAGGLETQYF; CDR3nt: TGTGCCAGCAGCTTAGGTGTAGCGGGAGGGCTGGAGACCCAGTACTTC
d_gene: NA; abundance: NA; v_gene: TRBV7-9; j_gene: TRBJ2-7; CDR3aa: CASSPGTPAYEQYF; CDR3nt: TGTGCCAGCAGCCCCGGGACTCCTGCTTACGAGCAGTACTTC
d_gene: NA; abundance: few; v_gene: TRBV27; j_gene: TRBJ1-5; CDR3aa: CASSSGGEPQHF; CDR3nt: TGTGCCAGCAGTTCGGGAGGTGAGCCCCAGCATTTT
d_gene: NA; abundance: NA; v_gene: TRBV5-1; j_gene: TRBJ2-1; CDR3aa: CASRTGGENNEQFF; CDR3nt: TGCGCCAGCAGAACCGGGGGAGAGAACAATGAGCAGTTCTTC
d_gene: NA; abundance: NA; v_gene: TRBV19; j_gene: TRBJ2-7; CDR3aa: CASSPPDPYEQYF; CDR3nt: TGTGCCAGTAGTCCCCCGGACCCCTACGAGCAGTACTTC
d_gene: TRBD2; abundance: NA; v_gene: TRBV18; j_gene: TRBJ2-7; CDR3aa: CASSPKRGGSSDEQYF; CDR3nt: TGTGCCAGCTCACCAAAAAGGGGAGGGTCGAGCGACGAGCAGTACTTC